These T cell receptor beta chains were read from a single sample in a study of T cell repertoires in cytomegalovirus infection. Each CDR3 protein gets one entry after TCRdb re-called the reads with MiXCR. Among around 280,000 distinct CDR3 sequences listed, about 9.2% were seen once. The sequenced sample consisted of PBMCs. The receptors here all came from a human donor in good health (CMV status not recorded). Some clones in this sample may be carry-over from other donors' samples. The CDR3 runs from the conserved cysteine through the conserved F or W. Each record gives: J gene, D gene, V gene, clone size, CDR3 protein, CDR3 DNA. The D gene is left open where the match is weak. Some rows mark clone size as missing; the rest say once, few, many or name a class of expanded clone.

TRBJ2-1	-	TRBV12-3/TRBV12-4	many	CASSSNLWTSGNEQFF	TGTGCCAGCAGCTCAAACTTATGGACCAGTGGGAATGAGCAGTTCTTC
TRBJ2-3	-	TRBV7-2	many	CASSSGRSTQYF	TGTGCCAGCAGTTCAGGGCGGTCAACGCAGTATTTT
TRBJ1-1	-	TRBV6-2/TRBV6-3	once	CASSSGMTEAFF	TGTGCCAGCAGCTCAGGGATGACTGAAGCTTTCTTT
TRBJ1-5	TRBD1	TRBV7-2	many	CASSWGQINQPQHF	TGTGCCAGCAGCTGGGGACAGATAAATCAGCCCCAGCATTTT
TRBJ1-4	-	TRBV7-9	many	CASSTRGQWNEKLFF	TGTGCCAGCAGCACCCGGGGCCAATGGAATGAAAAACTGTTTTTT
TRBJ2-1	-	TRBV2	many	CASSGSYNEQFF	TGTGCCAGCAGCGGCTCGTACAATGAGCAGTTCTTC
TRBJ2-1	TRBD2	TRBV19	many	CASSMGLASNEQFF	TGTGCCAGTAGTATGGGACTAGCGAGTAATGAGCAGTTCTTC
TRBJ2-7	TRBD1	TRBV27	few	CASSALDRDYEQYF	TGTGCCAGCAGCGCCCTAGACAGGGACTACGAGCAGTACTTC
TRBJ1-2	TRBD1	TRBV29-1	-	CSVDRGHGYTF	TGCAGCGTTGACAGGGGGCATGGCTACACCTTC
TRBJ1-1	-	TRBV28	many	CASSLLTGLNTEAFF	TGTGCCAGCAGTTTGCTGACAGGCCTTAACACTGAAGCTTTCTTT
TRBJ2-3	-	TRBV12-3/TRBV12-4	many	CASSFYISPRTDTQYF	TGTGCCAGCAGTTTCTACATATCACCCAGAACAGATACGCAGTATTTT
TRBJ2-6	-	TRBV6-1	many	CASSLTGSNVLTF	TGTGCCAGCAGTCTAACAGGGTCCAACGTCCTGACTTTC
TRBJ2-1	-	TRBV7-9	many	CASSLSSGFNEQFF	TGTGCCAGCAGCTTAAGTTCCGGGTTCAATGAGCAGTTCTTC
TRBJ2-4	-	TRBV28	many	CASSLRSAINIQYF	TGTGCCAGCAGTTTACGGTCCGCCATAAACATTCAGTACTTC
TRBJ2-7	TRBD2	TRBV6-2/TRBV6-3	-	CATVSTGTSGGASGEQYF	TGTGCCACCGTCAGCACCGGGACTAGCGGGGGGGCCTCGGGCGAGCAGTACTTC
TRBJ2-5	TRBD2	TRBV6-6	many	CASRRRGGWETQYF	TGTGCCAGCAGGCGGCGGGGGGGCTGGGAGACCCAGTACTTC
TRBJ2-5	-	TRBV20-1	many	CSARQRTAQETQYF	TGCAGTGCTAGGCAAAGGACAGCCCAAGAGACCCAGTACTTC
TRBJ1-4	-	TRBV28	-	CASSLSGFGAGNEKLFF	TGTGCCAGCAGTTTATCTGGGTTCGGGGCAGGGAATGAAAAACTGTTTTTT
TRBJ2-3	TRBD1	TRBV29-1	-	CSATGTGSTDTQYF	TGCAGCGCTACCGGGACAGGGAGCACAGATACGCAGTATTTT
TRBJ2-1	-	TRBV29-1	-	CSVEDGGYEQFF	TGCAGCGTTGAAGATGGCGGTTATGAGCAGTTCTTC
TRBJ2-1	TRBD1	TRBV28	many	CASRGDRGSYNEQFF	TGTGCCAGCAGGGGGGACAGGGGGTCCTACAATGAGCAGTTCTTC
TRBJ2-2	-	TRBV29-1	-	CSVDSTATNTGELFF	TGCAGCGTTGATTCGACAGCGACGAACACCGGGGAGCTGTTTTTT
TRBJ2-2	-	TRBV7-2	many	CASSWGLNTGELFF	TGTGCCAGCAGCTGGGGGCTCAACACCGGGGAGCTGTTTTTT
TRBJ1-1	TRBD1	TRBV7-9	many	CASSFRDRATEAFF	TGTGCCAGCAGCTTCCGGGACAGGGCCACTGAAGCTTTCTTT